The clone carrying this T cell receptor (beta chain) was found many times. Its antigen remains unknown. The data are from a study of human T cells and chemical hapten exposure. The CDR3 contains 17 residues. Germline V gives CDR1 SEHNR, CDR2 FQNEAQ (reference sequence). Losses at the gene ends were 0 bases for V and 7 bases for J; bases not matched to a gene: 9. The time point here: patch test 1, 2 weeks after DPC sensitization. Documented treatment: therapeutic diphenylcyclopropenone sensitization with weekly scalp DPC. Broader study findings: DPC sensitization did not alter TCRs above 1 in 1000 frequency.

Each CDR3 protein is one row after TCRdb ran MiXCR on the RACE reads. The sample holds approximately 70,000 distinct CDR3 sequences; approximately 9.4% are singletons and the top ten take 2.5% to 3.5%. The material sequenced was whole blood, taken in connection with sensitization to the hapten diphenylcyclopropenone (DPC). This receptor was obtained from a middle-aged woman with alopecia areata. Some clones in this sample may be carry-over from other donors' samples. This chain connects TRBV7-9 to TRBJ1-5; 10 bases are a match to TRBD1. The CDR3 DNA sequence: TGTGCCAGCAGCTTAGCGCAAGGGACAGGGGTAAGCCAGCCCCAGCATTTT. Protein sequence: CASSLAQGTGVSQPQHF.